This is a list of T cell receptor beta chains from one sample in a study of blood T cell repertoires in COVID-19. Assay: immunoSEQ multiplex PCR; the TCRdb copy retains only in-frame clones and omits some. The table lists about 220,000 clones, about 86% of them singletons. The sequenced material came from peripheral blood. Receptors were obtained from a woman in her 30s who had recovered from COVID-19. Both conserved end residues are part of each CDR3. Each record gives: clone size, D gene, V gene, J gene, CDR3 protein, CDR3 DNA. The D gene is left open where the match is weak. Clone size is given for some rows only: seen once, a few or many times, or a class if the clone is expanded.

size: -; D: TRBD2; V: TRBV4-2; J: TRBJ2-3; CDR3: CASSRGSGGSSTDTQYF; DNA: TGTGCCAGCAGCCGGGGGTCAGGCGGGAGCAGCACAGATACGCAGTATTTT
size: -; D: -; V: TRBV3-1/TRBV3-2; J: TRBJ2-1; CDR3: CASSRRGFQTLKGNEQFF; DNA: TGTGCCAGCAGCCGCCGGGGGTTTCAAACCTTGAAGGGCAATGAGCAGTTCTTC
size: -; D: TRBD2; V: TRBV10-3; J: TRBJ2-2; CDR3: CAISESGLAGADGELFF; DNA: TGTGCCATCAGTGAGTCGGGACTAGCGGGGGCAGACGGGGAGCTGTTTTTT
size: -; D: TRBD2; V: TRBV5-1; J: TRBJ2-1; CDR3: CASSILAGEQNEQFF; DNA: TGCGCCAGCAGCATTCTAGCGGGAGAGCAGAATGAGCAGTTCTTC
size: -; D: -; V: TRBV5-1; J: TRBJ2-6; CDR3: CASSITTGSGANVLTF; DNA: TGCGCCAGCAGCATCACGACAGGCTCTGGGGCCAACGTCCTGACTTTC
size: -; D: TRBD1; V: TRBV20-1; J: TRBJ1-5; CDR3: CSASRTGQGNQPQHF; DNA: TGCAGTGCCAGTCGGACAGGGCAAGGCAATCAGCCCCAGCATTTT
size: -; D: TRBD2; V: TRBV25-1; J: TRBJ2-7; CDR3: CASSDPLAGVHEQYF; DNA: TGTGCCAGCAGTGACCCCCTAGCGGGAGTTCACGAGCAGTACTTC
size: -; D: -; V: TRBV21-1; J: TRBJ1-4; CDR3: CASSNLTGKYSLFF; DNA: TGTGCCAGCAGCAACTTGACAGGGAAGTATAGTCTGTTTTTT
size: -; D: TRBD2; V: TRBV6-5; J: TRBJ2-1; CDR3: CASKGILAGADEQFF; DNA: TGTGCCAGCAAGGGGATACTAGCGGGAGCGGATGAGCAGTTCTTC
size: -; D: -; V: TRBV13; J: TRBJ2-7; CDR3: CASSSRRDTVYEQYF; DNA: TGTGCCAGCAGCTCTCGCCGGGACACCGTCTACGAGCAGTACTTC
size: few; D: -; V: TRBV7-9; J: TRBJ2-5; CDR3: CASSLVRETQYF; DNA: TGTGCCAGCAGCTTAGTCAGGGAGACCCAGTACTTC
size: few; D: TRBD1; V: TRBV10-3; J: TRBJ1-5; CDR3: CAISAGGGNQPQHF; DNA: TGTGCCATCAGTGCAGGGGGCGGCAATCAGCCCCAGCATTTT
size: many; D: -; V: TRBV30; J: TRBJ1-3; CDR3: CAWSVGQAGGNTIYF; DNA: TGTGCCTGGAGTGTAGGCCAGGCAGGGGGAAACACCATATATTTT
size: once; D: TRBD1; V: TRBV5-1; J: TRBJ2-4; CDR3: CASSLTGVKNIQYF; DNA: TGCGCCAGCAGCTTGACAGGGGTCAAAAACATTCAGTACTTC
size: -; D: -; V: TRBV11-3; J: TRBJ2-2; CDR3: CASSLAGNTGELFF; DNA: TGTGCCAGCAGCTTGGCGGGGAACACCGGGGAGCTGTTTTTT
size: -; D: TRBD1; V: TRBV6-1; J: TRBJ2-7; CDR3: CASSEAPDRAVYEQYF; DNA: TGTGCCAGCAGTGAAGCCCCAGACAGGGCGGTCTACGAGCAGTACTTC
size: -; D: TRBD1; V: TRBV28; J: TRBJ1-1; CDR3: CASSFLGTGRGNTEAFF; DNA: TGTGCCAGCAGTTTCCTCGGGACAGGGAGGGGGAACACTGAAGCTTTCTTT
size: -; D: TRBD2; V: TRBV2; J: TRBJ2-1; CDR3: CASSALLAAIYNEQFF; DNA: TGTGCCAGCAGCGCCTTACTAGCGGCAATCTACAATGAGCAGTTCTTC
size: -; D: -; V: TRBV6-5; J: TRBJ2-3; CDR3: CASSFLEADTQYF; DNA: TGTGCCAGCAGTTTTCTCGAAGCTGATACGCAGTATTTT
size: -; D: TRBD1; V: TRBV5-1; J: TRBJ1-1; CDR3: CASNPRDRGRGTEAFF; DNA: TGCGCCAGCAACCCCCGGGACAGGGGGCGAGGGACTGAAGCTTTCTTT
size: few; D: TRBD2; V: TRBV28; J: TRBJ2-7; CDR3: CAVGTSGSYEQYF; DNA: TGTGCCGTTGGGACTAGCGGTTCCTACGAGCAGTACTTC
size: -; D: -; V: TRBV6-5; J: TRBJ2-3; CDR3: CASSSTLTDTQYF; DNA: TGTGCCAGCAGTTCCACTCTCACGGATACGCAGTATTTT
size: -; D: -; V: TRBV2; J: TRBJ1-6; CDR3: CASRPGTIVPYNSPLHF; DNA: TGTGCCAGCAGACCCGGCACTATTGTTCCCTATAATTCACCCCTCCACTTT
size: -; D: -; V: TRBV6-1; J: TRBJ2-3; CDR3: CASSEARLKDTQYF; DNA: TGTGCCAGCAGTGAAGCCAGACTAAAAGATACGCAGTATTTT
size: -; D: TRBD1; V: TRBV4-2; J: TRBJ1-2; CDR3: CASSQDLGGGGYTF; DNA: TGTGCCAGCAGCCAAGATTTAGGGGGCGGGGGCTACACCTTC
size: -; D: -; V: TRBV9; J: TRBJ2-1; CDR3: CASSFRDTSYNEQFF; DNA: TGTGCCAGCAGCTTCCGGGACACCTCCTACAATGAGCAGTTCTTC
size: once; D: -; V: TRBV28; J: TRBJ2-3; CDR3: CASSYPSESTDTQYF; DNA: TGTGCCAGCAGTTATCCTAGTGAAAGCACAGATACGCAGTATTTT
size: -; D: TRBD2; V: TRBV9; J: TRBJ2-1; CDR3: CASSVAGGSYNEQFF; DNA: TGTGCCAGCAGCGTAGCGGGGGGATCCTACAATGAGCAGTTCTTC
size: few; D: -; V: TRBV21-1; J: TRBJ1-1; CDR3: CASRYRSPTEAFF; DNA: TGTGCCAGCCGATACAGGAGCCCCACTGAAGCTTTCTTT
size: -; D: TRBD1; V: TRBV30; J: TRBJ1-3; CDR3: CALGQGGSGNTIYF; DNA: TGTGCCTTGGGACAGGGAGGCTCTGGAAACACCATATATTTT
size: -; D: TRBD1; V: TRBV28; J: TRBJ1-1; CDR3: CASSLSLQGSTEAFF; DNA: TGTGCCAGCAGTTTATCCCTACAGGGGAGCACTGAAGCTTTCTTT
size: -; D: -; V: TRBV28; J: TRBJ1-5; CDR3: CASSMLRQPQHF; DNA: TGTGCCAGCAGTATGCTCCGGCAGCCCCAGCATTTT
size: -; D: TRBD1; V: TRBV27; J: TRBJ2-5; CDR3: CASSPQDREETQYF; DNA: TGTGCCAGCAGTCCCCAGGACAGGGAAGAGACCCAGTACTTC
size: -; D: TRBD2; V: TRBV30; J: TRBJ2-3; CDR3: CARTSGSGTDTQYF; DNA: TGTGCTCGGACTAGCGGGAGTGGTACAGATACGCAGTATTTT
size: once; D: TRBD1; V: TRBV5-4; J: TRBJ2-1; CDR3: CASSWGQTNNEQFF; DNA: TGTGCCAGCAGCTGGGGACAGACCAACAATGAGCAGTTCTTC
size: -; D: TRBD2; V: TRBV12-5; J: TRBJ2-1; CDR3: CASGLPPPSGRANEQFF; DNA: TGTGCTAGTGGTTTGCCGCCACCTAGCGGGAGGGCCAATGAGCAGTTCTTC
size: -; D: TRBD1; V: TRBV6-5; J: TRBJ2-7; CDR3: CASSYGTGGSYEQYF; DNA: TGTGCCAGCAGTTATGGTACAGGGGGCTCGTACGAGCAGTACTTC
size: -; D: TRBD2; V: TRBV19; J: TRBJ2-7; CDR3: CASSWGGSYEQYF; DNA: TGTGCCAGCTCTTGGGGGGGCTCCTACGAGCAGTACTTC
size: few; D: -; V: TRBV28; J: TRBJ1-1; CDR3: CASSLGGPNTEAFF; DNA: TGTGCCAGCAGCTTGGGGGGACCGAACACTGAAGCTTTCTTT
size: -; D: TRBD1; V: TRBV27; J: TRBJ1-1; CDR3: CASSSMTGMNTEAFF; DNA: TGTGCCAGCAGTTCGATGACAGGGATGAACACTGAAGCTTTCTTT
size: -; D: TRBD1; V: TRBV30; J: TRBJ1-2; CDR3: CAWSAGTGVKGYTF; DNA: TGTGCCTGGAGTGCGGGGACAGGGGTGAAGGGCTACACCTTC
size: -; D: -; V: TRBV10-2; J: TRBJ2-7; CDR3: CASSEGDTYEQYF; DNA: TGCGCCAGCAGTGAGGGGGACACCTACGAGCAGTACTTC
size: -; D: -; V: TRBV13; J: TRBJ1-1; CDR3: CASSLQGKGNTEAFF; DNA: TGTGCCAGCAGCTTACAGGGGAAGGGGAACACTGAAGCTTTCTTT
size: -; D: TRBD2; V: TRBV29-1; J: TRBJ2-7; CDR3: CSVRAGSGSYEQYF; DNA: TGCAGCGTCCGGGCCGGGAGCGGGAGCTACGAGCAGTACTTC
size: -; D: -; V: TRBV10-1; J: TRBJ1-4; CDR3: CASSPRTDATTNEKLFF; DNA: TGCGCCAGCAGTCCTAGGACAGACGCCACAACTAATGAAAAACTGTTTTTT
size: once; D: -; V: TRBV7-9; J: TRBJ1-5; CDR3: CASSSPGTVNQPQHF; DNA: TGTGCCAGCAGCTCCCCCGGGACTGTGAATCAGCCCCAGCATTTT
size: -; D: TRBD1; V: TRBV6-5; J: TRBJ2-1; CDR3: CASSATGGLYNEQFF; DNA: TGTGCCAGCAGCGCCACAGGGGGTCTGTACAATGAGCAGTTCTTC
size: -; D: -; V: TRBV6-5; J: TRBJ2-7; CDR3: CASEVGGSYEQYF; DNA: TGTGCCAGCGAAGTCGGAGGGAGCTACGAGCAGTACTTC
size: -; D: TRBD2; V: TRBV18; J: TRBJ2-5; CDR3: CASSRRTSAQETQYF; DNA: TGTGCCAGCTCACGTCGGACTAGCGCCCAAGAGACCCAGTACTTC
size: -; D: -; V: TRBV5-6; J: TRBJ2-5; CDR3: CASSFGLKETQYF; DNA: TGTGCCAGCAGCTTCGGACTTAAAGAGACCCAGTACTTC
size: -; D: TRBD2; V: TRBV5-1; J: TRBJ2-2; CDR3: CASSLTGTSAGELFF; DNA: TGCGCCAGCAGCTTGACGGGGACTAGCGCCGGGGAGCTGTTTTTT